Each of the 26 T cell receptor beta chains below was sequenced from the same sample in a study of beta chain features in type 1 diabetes. What was sequenced were expressed TCRB transcripts, since all of the isolated RNA had been reverse transcribed. Only in-frame clones appear in the TCRdb table, and some are missing; sequencing was by immunoSEQ multiplex PCR. There are about 290,000 clones in the sample; approximately 8.1% occur only once, and under 1.3% lies in the top ten. Sequenced material: central memory CD4+ T cells from blood. Receptors were obtained from a woman aged 18-29 years in good health.

In the case of this clone: Other DNA sequences from this sample encode an identical CDR3 as well. The chain combines TRBV18 with TRBJ1-1; no firm D call. This CDR3 is 13 amino acids long. From germline, CDR1 is KGHSH and CDR2 LQKENI. Trimming cost V 2 bases and J 2 bases, with 6 bases left between them. The DNA of the CDR3 is TGTGCCAGCTCACCAGGGTCAAACACTGAAGCTTTCTTT. Encoded protein: CASSPGSNTEAFF.

The chain combines TRBV7-2 with TRBJ2-1; D is possibly TRBD1 or TRBD2 (7 bases each). V lost 2 bases to trimming and J lost 9 bases, with 14 bases between them. Germline-derived CDR1 and CDR2 are SGHTA and FQGNSA. The CDR3 is 14 residues long. The CDR3 DNA is TGTGCCAGCAGCTTAAGGGGGCCGGGAGGTGAGCAGTTCTTC. Translating gives CASSLRGPGGEQFF.

The table lists this clone with a few counts. This chain joins TRBV5-4 and TRBJ2-6; no definite D call. Germline assignment: CDR1 SGHNT and CDR2 YYREEE (reference sequence). V was shortened by 3 bases and J by 5 bases, with 9 bases between the two germline ends. The CDR3 has 14 residues. The CDR3 here is CASSSTSWANVLTF. In DNA form, the CDR3 reads TGTGCCAGCAGCTCCACCAGCTGGGCCAACGTCCTGACTTTC.

In this sample, this clone turned up a few times. The V gene is TRBV6-1, the J gene TRBJ1-1; D might be TRBD1 (6 bases). Germline CDR1 reads MNHNS; CDR2 reads SASEGT. The CDR3 is 13 amino acids. The V gene lost 5 bases and the J gene lost 1 base, with 8 bases spanning the gap. The CDR3 nucleotides are TGTGCCAGCAGTCGGACAGCGAACACTGAAGCTTTCTTT. Translated, it gives CASSRTANTEAFF.

This clone occurred many times. The V call is TRBV5-4, the J call TRBJ2-1, with 10 bases matching TRBD2. Per germline, CDR1 SGHNT and CDR2 YYREEE (reference sequence). The V gene end was trimmed by 2 bases and the J gene end by 7 bases; junction bases not matched to a gene: 9. The CDR3 is made up of 16 amino acids. The CDR3 DNA follows: TGTGCCAGCAGCTTCCCCAGCGGGGGGGCTATAAATGAGCAGTTCTTC. Residues: CASSFPSGGAINEQFF.

This clone was counted between two and nine times. The V call is TRBV14, the J call TRBJ2-7, with 9 bases aligning to TRBD1. Germline loops: CDR1 SGHDN, CDR2 FVKESK. The CDR3 sequence is 14 residues long. V gave up 5 bases and J gave up 5 bases; unmatched junction bases: 7. CDR3 sequence: CASSFTGTGHEQYV. The CDR3 DNA sequence: TGTGCCAGCAGCTTTACCGGGACAGGGCACGAGCAGTACGTC.

The chain recombines TRBV6-6 with TRBJ2-1; no clear D. The CDR3 consists of 14 residues. CDR1 is MNHNY and CDR2 is SVGAGI in the germline V gene (reference sequence). The ends were cut back, 7 bases at V and 15 bases at J, with 25 bases in the middle. The CDR3 DNA sequence: TGTGCCAGCACCTTCGAACGCCGTGGAGACCGCCTGTTCTTC. This codes for CASTFERRGDRLFF.

This chain uses TRBV11-2 with TRBJ1-2; D gene unclear. Germline lookup yields CDR1 SGHAT and CDR2 FQNNGV. The CDR3 loop spans 12 amino acids. V lost 2 bases, J lost 1 base, and 2 bases lay in between. The CDR3 loop is CASSLLNYGYTF. Here the CDR3 DNA reads TGTGCCAGCAGCTTACTTAACTATGGCTACACCTTC.

This clone was found many times. The sample contains more than one DNA sequence encoding this CDR3. The chain joins TRBV5-1 to TRBJ2-1, with 11 bases matching TRBD2. CDR1 is SGHRS and CDR2 is YFSETQ in the germline V gene. The CDR3 covers 16 residues. Trimming removed 4 bases from V and 5 bases from J; junction bases left unmatched: 8. In DNA form, the CDR3 reads TGCGCCAGCAGCCTAAAACTAGCGGGGGATCACAATGAGCAGTTCTTC. Translated: CASSLKLAGDHNEQFF.

This clone has more than one count but fewer than ten. Here the CDR3 DNA reads TGTGCCAGCAGCTTAAGTCGCATCGATGAGCAGTTCTTC. It yields the protein CASSLSRIDEQFF. The chain employs TRBV11-3 and TRBJ2-1; D is ambiguous. V shed 2 bases and J shed 8 bases, with 10 bases lying between them. CDR3 length equals 13 residues. Germline loops: CDR1 SGHNT, CDR2 YENEEA.

The rearrangement uses TRBV9 and TRBJ2-3, with unresolved D. CDR1 is SGDLS and CDR2 is YYNGEE in the germline V gene. The CDR3 consists of 15 residues. V was pared by 0 bases and J by 0 bases, with 8 bases between. The CDR3 nucleotides are TGTGCCAGCAGCGTAGTGGATAGAAGCACAGATACGCAGTATTTT. It yields the protein CASSVVDRSTDTQYF.

At least ten counts were recorded for this clone. Other DNA sequences in this specimen translate into the identical CDR3. This chain links TRBV15 with TRBJ2-5; tentative D call: TRBD1 (6 bases). Trimming removed 2 bases from V and 5 bases from J, with 15 bases in between. Germline CDR1 reads LNHNV; CDR2 reads YYDKDF (reference sequence). This CDR3 is built from 15 residues. CDR3 sequence (DNA): TGTGCCACCAGCAGACCCCAGGGGTCCGGCGAGACCCAGTACTTC. It yields the protein CATSRPQGSGETQYF.

This clone was picked up a small number of times. The chain uses TRBV11-2 and TRBJ2-3; 13 bases map to TRBD2. Germline V lookup: CDR1 SGHAT, CDR2 FQNNGV. The J segment lost 12 bases and the V segment lost 5 bases, leaving 17 bases of the junction unmatched. The CDR3 length is 17 residues. The CDR3 sequence: CASSLRTGTSGTSTQYF. The CDR3 region has the DNA TGTGCCAGCAGCCTAAGAACCGGGACTAGCGGGACCTCTACCCAGTATTTT. The full variable domain, rest sourced from reference TRBV11-2 and TRBJ2-3, is EAGVAQSPRYKIIEKRQSVAFWCNPISGHATLYWYQQILGQGPKLLIQFQNNGVVDDSQLPKDRFSAERLKGVDSTLKIQPAKLEDSAVYLCASSLRTGTSGTSTQYFGPGTRLTVL.

The chain couples TRBV5-4 to TRBJ1-2; the D gene is possibly TRBD1 (6 bases). Per germline, CDR1 SGHNT and CDR2 YYREEE (reference sequence). Trimming left V 6 bases short and J 4 bases short, with 16 bases between. The CDR3 length is 14 residues. This CDR3 reads CASNLQTQGYGYTF. Written as DNA, the CDR3 is TGTGCCAGCAACCTCCAGACACAGGGCTATGGCTACACCTTC. Full variable domain (remainder filled in from reference TRBV5-4 and TRBJ1-2): ETGVTQSPTHLIKTRGQQVTLRCSSQSGHNTVSWYQQALGQGPQFIFQYYREEENGRGNFPPRFSGLQFPNYSSELNVNALELDDSALYLCASNLQTQGYGYTFGSGTRLTVV.

Only a few counts were recorded for this clone. This sequence joins TRBV7-9 and TRBJ2-3; weak D call: TRBD1 (5 bases). Trimming shortened V by 4 bases and J by 2 bases, and 10 bases separated the two germline ends. The CDR3 totals 14 residues. Germline CDR1 SEHNR, CDR2 FQNEAQ (reference sequence). The CDR3 here is CASSSHRTTDTQYF. CDR3 coding DNA: TGTGCCAGCAGCTCCCACAGGACCACAGATACGCAGTATTTT.

The chain employs TRBV27 and TRBJ1-5, with D tentatively TRBD1 (6 bases). Germline values: CDR1 MNHEY, CDR2 SMNVEV (reference sequence). Deletions cut 5 bases from V and 0 bases from J, with 20 bases between. The CDR3 consists of 18 residues. The CDR3 is CASSDSQGPPYSNQPQHF. Here the CDR3 DNA reads TGTGCCAGCAGTGATTCCCAGGGGCCACCTTATAGCAATCAGCCCCAGCATTTT.

This rearrangement joins TRBV7-8 to TRBJ2-5; the D gene is possibly TRBD1 (6 bases). V was clipped by 4 bases and J by 0 bases, with 12 bases between them. Germline assignment: CDR1 SGHVS and CDR2 FQNEAQ. CDR3 length equals 15 residues. The CDR3 sequence: CASSSSNRDQETQYF. The CDR3 nucleotides read TGTGCCAGCAGCTCCTCCAACAGGGACCAAGAGACCCAGTACTTC.

This sequence joins TRBV28 and TRBJ1-5; D remains unclear. Trimming removed 5 bases at V and 5 bases at J, with 7 bases between. This CDR3 region has 12 residues. Germline lookup yields CDR1 MDHEN and CDR2 SYDVKM. For the CDR3, the DNA is TGTGCCAGCAGTCCAGCCGATCAGCCCCAGCATTTT. Translated: CASSPADQPQHF.

This clone was observed a few times. The rearrangement links TRBV29-1 to TRBJ2-1; possible D gene TRBD2, 5 bases. CDR1 is SQVTM, CDR2 ANQGSEA, per germline. The CDR3 runs 15 residues. V gave up 5 bases and J gave up 1 base, with 15 bases separating them. The CDR3, as DNA: TGCAGCGTTCAGGCCGCGGGTTCTTCCTACAATGAGCAGTTCTTC. As protein: CSVQAAGSSYNEQFF.

Points on this clone: Other DNA sequences in this sample translate to the same CDR3. The gene calls are TRBV5-1 and TRBJ2-2, with a tentative D call TRBD2 (6 bases). This CDR3 spans 15 amino acids. Germline V lookup: CDR1 SGHRS, CDR2 YFSETQ. The V gene lost 1 base and the J gene lost 1 base, with 8 bases spanning the gap. DNA for the CDR3: TGCGCCAGCAGCTTGCAGGGAGGGAACACCGGGGAGCTGTTTTTT. It yields the protein CASSLQGGNTGELFF.

This clone was found a few times. The gene calls are TRBV9 and TRBJ1-1, with D unclear. Germline-derived CDR1 and CDR2 are SGDLS and YYNGEE. Trimming removed 4 bases from V and 0 bases from J, with 13 bases in between. The CDR3 contains 15 residues. The CDR3 protein is CASSPRPQVNTEAFF. The CDR3 bases are TGTGCCAGCAGCCCACGCCCCCAAGTGAACACTGAAGCTTTCTTT. The complete variable domain, with remaining parts taken from reference TRBV9 and TRBJ1-1, reads DSGVTQTPKHLITATGQRVTLRCSPRSGDLSVYWYQQSLDQGLQFLIQYYNGEERAKGNILERFSAQQFPDLHSELNLSSLELGDSALYFCASSPRPQVNTEAFFGQGTRLTVV.

The chain has TRBV9 and TRBJ1-2; tentatively, D is TRBD1 (6 bases). Trimming shortened V by 4 bases and J by 8 bases, and 21 bases separated the two germline ends. Germline lookup yields CDR1 SGDLS and CDR2 YYNGEE. The CDR3 length is 15 residues. CDR3 DNA sequence: TGTGCCAGCAGCCCGAACCCGACAGGATTTGGCGGCTACACCTTC. Its translation: CASSPNPTGFGGYTF. The full variable domain, its missing parts supplied by reference TRBV9 and TRBJ1-2, is DSGVTQTPKHLITATGQRVTLRCSPRSGDLSVYWYQQSLDQGLQFLIQYYNGEERAKGNILERFSAQQFPDLHSELNLSSLELGDSALYFCASSPNPTGFGGYTFGSGTRLTVV.

There are a few counts of this clone. The CDR3 protein is CASSQSSYEQYF. The CDR3 DNA follows: TGTGCCAGCAGCCAGAGCTCCTACGAGCAGTACTTC. The chain uses TRBV11-2 and TRBJ2-7; no clear D. V dropped 5 bases and J dropped 0 bases, with 5 bases sitting between them. The CDR3 sequence is 12 residues long. Per germline, CDR1 SGHAT and CDR2 FQNNGV.

This clone was seen more than once but under ten times. A junction boundary mismatches the germline segment, possibly from a read error. The chain employs TRBV5-4 and TRBJ2-7; D is ambiguous. CDR1 and CDR2 (germline): SGHNT, YYREEE (reference sequence). The length of the CDR3 is 13 residues. The CDR3 loop is CASSQERQDEQYF. CDR3 coding DNA: TGCGCCAGCAGCCAAGAGAGGCAGGACGAGCAGTACTTC.

This clone was counted many times. This chain joins TRBV28 and TRBJ1-2, with unresolved D. Trimming took 1 base from V and 4 from J, leaving 7 bases between them. The germline V gene encodes CDR1 MDHEN and CDR2 SYDVKM. The CDR3 covers 13 residues. The CDR3 DNA reads TGTGCCAGCAGTTTATCACATCTCTATGGCTACACCTTC. As protein: CASSLSHLYGYTF.

This clone was detected a few times. The CDR3 DNA reads as TGTGCCAGCAGCCAAACTAACAGGGTTGATGAAAAACTGTTTTTT. Its protein product is CASSQTNRVDEKLFF. This chain connects TRBV7-2 to TRBJ1-4, with a weak D call TRBD1 (6 bases). CDR3 length equals 15 residues. Germline-derived CDR1 and CDR2 are SGHTA and FQGNSA. V lost 5 bases and J lost 6, with 16 bases in between.